A single sample gave rise to the 22 T cell receptor beta chains below, sequenced in a study of radiation and T cells in renal cell carcinoma (TCRdb year 2020). This specimen's time point label, interpreted: blood 2 weeks post-SBRT. The treatment or condition label, read with the paper, signifies: 15 Gy SBRT to primary tumor, nephrectomy 4 weeks later. Libraries were prepared through the immunoSEQ multiplex PCR assay. TCRdb took this table from immuneACCESS and kept in-frame rearrangements with V and J called. Such tables lack part of the clones; where checked against another copy, unresolved V genes explain under half of the gap, and the rest is unexplained. Recorded for this sample are fewer than 150,000 clones; around nine tenths of them occurred a single time. The biggest ten clones account for more than 5% of the sample. The material sequenced was blood, taken from a patient whose treatment included radiotherapy and nephrectomy. All receptors derive from a woman aged 70-85 years with renal cell carcinoma.

The rearrangement uses TRBV7-2 and TRBJ1-2; 9 bases are a match to TRBD1. CDR3 length: 16 amino acids. V was pared by 1 base and J by 8 bases, with 11 bases of the junction left unmatched. The germline CDR1 and CDR2 sequences are SGHTA and FQGNSA. The CDR3 DNA sequence: TGTGCCAGCAGCTTAGGACGGAGACAGGGGGAGGGAGGCTACACCTTC. Amino acid sequence: CASSLGRRQGEGGYTF.

The gene calls are TRBV30 and TRBJ1-4, with 8 positions matching TRBD1. Trimming cost V 1 base and J 2 bases; bases outside gene matches: 3. The CDR3 extends over 15 amino acids. Germline values: CDR1 GTSNPN, CDR2 SVGIG (reference sequence). This chain's CDR3 is CAWSDRGSTNEKLFF. The CDR3 DNA is TGTGCCTGGAGTGACAGGGGGAGCACTAATGAAAAACTGTTTTTT.

This chain connects TRBV6-5 to TRBJ2-3, with 7 bases identical to TRBD1. The trim removed 4 bases at V and 2 bases at J, leaving 6 bases unmatched. The CDR3 has 15 amino acids. Germline CDR1 is MNHEY and CDR2 is SVGAGI. The CDR3 coding sequence is TGTGCCAGCAGTTCCGACAGGGCTCTCACAGATACGCAGTATTTT. This encodes CASSSDRALTDTQYF.

V gene TRBV5-1 combines with J gene TRBJ1-4; D remains ambiguous. Germline CDR1 reads SGHRS; CDR2 reads YFSETQ. With 0 bases removed from V and 0 bases from J, the gap between germline ends came to 9 bases. CDR3 length: 16 residues. The CDR3 spells CASSLAPAATNEKLFF. In nucleotides, the CDR3 is TGCGCCAGCAGCTTGGCGCCCGCCGCAACTAATGAAAAACTGTTTTTT.

This clone was seen a handful of times. The chain employs TRBV29-1 and TRBJ1-4; 8 positions agree with TRBD1. V gave up 4 bases and J gave up 8 bases; unmatched junction bases: 6. The germline V gene encodes CDR1 SQVTM and CDR2 ANQGSEA. The CDR3 contains 13 residues. Here the CDR3 DNA reads TGCAGCGTTGCCGGGACAGGCGGAGAAAAACTGTTTTTT. Translated: CSVAGTGGEKLFF.

The chain links TRBV6-1 to TRBJ2-6, with D hard to call. From germline, CDR1 is MNHNS and CDR2 SASEGT. The CDR3 has 15 residues. V gave up 8 bases and J gave up 0 bases, with 11 bases separating them. CDR3 loop: CASRGGSSGANVLTF. The CDR3 coding sequence is TGTGCCAGCCGCGGCGGAAGCTCTGGGGCCAACGTCCTGACTTTC.

The chain recombines TRBV19 with TRBJ1-1; D is perhaps TRBD1 (5 bases). V gave up 4 bases and J gave up 1 base, with 10 bases separating them. The V gene's germline CDR1 is LNHDA and CDR2 SQIVND (reference sequence). This CDR3 is 14 amino acids long. The CDR3 nucleotides read TGTGCCAGTAGTACGCAGGGTTCGAACACTGAAGCTTTCTTT. Protein sequence: CASSTQGSNTEAFF.

The chain joins TRBV6-6 to TRBJ1-5; D call uncertain. Germline assignment: CDR1 MNHNY and CDR2 SVGAGI (reference sequence). This CDR3 has 16 residues. V shed 0 bases and J shed 5 bases, with 14 bases lying between them. The DNA of the CDR3 is TGTGCCAGCAGTTACTCGACCCCGGTACGCTATCAGCCCCAGCATTTT. Its protein product is CASSYSTPVRYQPQHF.

This chain links TRBV7-2 with TRBJ2-5; a weak D match, TRBD1 (5 bases). The V gene lost 1 base and the J gene lost 7 bases, with 13 bases spanning the gap. CDR1 and CDR2 from the germline V gene are SGHTA and FQGNSA. CDR3 length: 14 residues. CDR3 amino acids: CASSLGGSLGTQYF. The CDR3 region has the DNA TGTGCCAGCAGCTTAGGGGGCTCCCTGGGGACCCAGTACTTC.

CDR3 loop: CASSRDILSGNTIYF. DNA for the CDR3: TGTGCCAGCAGCCGGGACATTCTCTCTGGAAACACCATATATTTT. The chain carries TRBV7-9 and TRBJ1-3, with D possibly being TRBD1 (6 bases). The V end was cut by 5 bases, the J end by 0 bases, with 11 bases between. CDR3 size: 15 residues. Germline CDR1 reads SEHNR; CDR2 reads FQNEAQ (reference sequence).

The chain uses TRBV6-1 and TRBJ1-1, with 10 bases identical to TRBD1. The CDR3 consists of 12 residues. V shed 6 bases and J 13 bases; nucleotides not matched to a gene: 8. Germline assignment: CDR1 MNHNS and CDR2 SASEGT. In nucleotides, the CDR3 is TGTGCCAGCAGAGGGGACAGGGGACGAGGTTTCTTT. It specifies CASRGDRGRGFF.

The chain has TRBV2 and TRBJ2-1, with D possibly TRBD2 on 6 matching bases. Germline lookup yields CDR1 SNHLY and CDR2 FYNNEI. Trimming stripped 6 bases from V and 5 bases from J, with 20 bases between. The CDR3 has 16 residues. CDR3 sequence: CASRSRAGFANNEQFF. The CDR3, as DNA: TGTGCCAGCAGATCGCGGGCGGGGTTTGCTAACAATGAGCAGTTCTTC.

Only a few counts were recorded for this clone. V is TRBV27 and J is TRBJ1-2, with D tentatively TRBD1 (6 bases). Germline V gives CDR1 MNHEY, CDR2 SMNVEV (reference sequence). The V gene lost 5 bases and the J gene lost 8 bases, with 18 bases spanning the gap. The CDR3 has 14 residues. This CDR3 is CASSPSPGAGGYTF. CDR3 in DNA: TGTGCCAGCAGTCCTAGTCCAGGGGCGGGGGGCTACACCTTC.

The V gene is TRBV27, the J gene TRBJ2-5, with TRBD2 matching 9 bases. The germline gives CDR1 MNHEY, CDR2 SMNVEV (reference sequence). Losses at the gene ends were 0 bases for V and 0 bases for J; bases not matched to a gene: 5. The CDR3 has 17 residues. This CDR3 reads CASSLSRGGANQETQYF. CDR3 sequence (DNA): TGTGCCAGCAGTTTATCGCGCGGGGGGGCTAACCAAGAGACCCAGTACTTC.

The V call is TRBV4-1, the J call TRBJ2-7, with 8 nucleotides matching TRBD1. The CDR3 has 15 residues. The germline gives CDR1 MGHRA, CDR2 YSYEKL. The trim removed 1 base at V and 2 bases at J, leaving 4 bases unmatched. CDR3 amino acids: CASSQVVTGAYEQYF. DNA of the CDR3: TGCGCCAGCAGCCAAGTAGTGACAGGGGCCTACGAGCAGTACTTC.

The gene calls are TRBV4-2 and TRBJ2-2; 7 bases line up with TRBD1. Trimming cost V 4 bases and J 4 bases; bases outside gene matches: 6. CDR1 and CDR2 from the germline V gene are LGHNA and YNFKEQ. The CDR3 has 15 residues. The CDR3 here is CASSPTGSGTGELFF. CDR3 bases: TGTGCCAGCAGCCCGACAGGGAGTGGCACCGGGGAGCTGTTTTTT.

The rearrangement uses TRBV5-1 and TRBJ1-2; TRBD1 matches at 8 bases. V shed 4 bases and J 8 bases; nucleotides not matched to a gene: 10. The CDR3 extends over 14 amino acids. CDR1 and CDR2 (germline): SGHRS, YFSETQ. DNA of the CDR3: TGCGCCAGCAGCCCGGGACAGGTTGGTGGCGGCTACACCTTC. This gives the protein CASSPGQVGGGYTF. Looking up the rest from reference TRBV5-1 and TRBJ1-2 gives the full variable domain: KAGVTQTPRYLIKTRGQQVTLSCSPISGHRSVSWYQQTPGQGLQFLFEYFSETQRNKGNFPGRFSGRQFSNSRSEMNVSTLELGDSALYLCASSPGQVGGGYTFGSGTRLTVV.

The chain is built from TRBV19 and TRBJ2-5; 9 bases match TRBD2. This CDR3 contains 17 residues. V was pared by 3 bases and J by 0 bases, with 8 bases of the junction left unmatched. Germline loops: CDR1 LNHDA, CDR2 SQIVND (reference sequence). CDR3 residues: CASSIGLAGMNQETQYF. CDR3 DNA: TGTGCCAGTAGTATCGGCCTAGCGGGGATGAACCAAGAGACCCAGTACTTC.

This rearrangement joins TRBV29-1 to TRBJ2-7, with D hard to call. From germline, CDR1 is SQVTM and CDR2 ANQGSEA. This CDR3 is 11 amino acids long. V shed 6 bases and J shed 2 bases, with 8 bases lying between them. CDR3 coding DNA: TGCAGCGTCACAGAGACCTACGAGCAGTACTTC. This codes for CSVTETYEQYF.

The chain combines TRBV5-4 with TRBJ1-1; TRBD1 matches 7 bases. Per the germline V gene, CDR1 is SGHNT and CDR2 is YYREEE (reference sequence). J lost 5 bases, V lost 4 bases, and 17 bases had no gene match. This CDR3 has 17 residues. For the CDR3, the DNA is TGTGCCAGCAGCCCAAGGGACAGCCCTAGTTTGTGGACTGAAGCTTTCTTT. Translated: CASSPRDSPSLWTEAFF.

The rearrangement joins TRBV19 to TRBJ1-2; TRBD1 might be the D (6 bases). Per the germline V gene, CDR1 is LNHDA and CDR2 is SQIVND (reference sequence). CDR3 length: 14 amino acids. V lost 5 bases, J lost 5 bases, and 15 bases lay in between. CDR3 amino acids: CASSGRDTHYGYTF. The CDR3, as DNA: TGTGCCAGTAGTGGCCGGGACACCCATTATGGCTACACCTTC.

This chain connects TRBV19 to TRBJ2-7; 8 bases align to TRBD1. Germline CDR1 is LNHDA and CDR2 is SQIVND (reference sequence). CDR3 length: 15 amino acids. Unmatched junction bases numbered 12, after V lost 6 bases and J lost 5 bases. The CDR3 DNA is TGTGCCAGTAGCCTCGCTGGACAGGGAGAGGACGAGCAGTACTTC. This gives the protein CASSLAGQGEDEQYF.